These T cell receptor beta chains were read from a single sample in a study of T-cell memory formation after mild COVID-19. Via MiXCR, TCRdb re-called the 5' RACE reads, giving one row per CDR3 protein. The sample yields about 390,000 distinct CDR3 sequences, 16% seen once. The sequencing sample was made of PBMCs or a T cell subset sorted from them (not recorded which). Receptors were obtained from a man younger than 35 who had mild COVID-19 (a few samples of this study predate the infection). Cell type and time point are not known. Both conserved end residues are part of each CDR3. A D gene is named only where the DNA matches it firmly. Clone size, where shown, is once, few, many, or a class for clones that have expanded.

>TRBV5-1|16|-|TRBJ1-2|-
TGCGCCAGCAGCCTGTTCGGGGGGGATCTAGACTATGGCTACACCTTC
CASSLFGGDLDYGYTF
>TRBV11-2|14|-|TRBJ2-5|-
TGTGCCAGCAGCCTGCTGGGTTTCTTCGAGACCCAGTACTTC
CASSLLGFFETQYF
>TRBV7-2|14|-|TRBJ2-5|TRBD2
TGTGCCAGCAGCGAAGCGGGGGCCCAAGAGACCCAGTACTTC
CASSEAGAQETQYF
>TRBV30|13|-|TRBJ1-5|-
TGTGCCTGGAGTGTCCTGGACGGTCAGCCCCAGCATTTT
CAWSVLDGQPQHF
>TRBV6-6|16|few|TRBJ2-2|-
TGTGCCAGCAGTAGGGACGTCCGGACGAACACCGGGGAGCTGTTTTTT
CASSRDVRTNTGELFF
>TRBV6-2/TRBV6-3|17|few|TRBJ2-3|TRBD2
TGTGCCAGCAGTTACAGAGGGACTAGCGGGGGCACAGATACGCAGTATTTT
CASSYRGTSGGTDTQYF
>TRBV28|15|many|TRBJ2-2|TRBD2
TGTGCCATCAGACCCGGGGGGAGAGGAACCGGGGAGCTGTTTTTT
CAIRPGGRGTGELFF
>TRBV7-9|18|few|TRBJ2-2|TRBD2
TGTGCCAGCACCAATGCCGGGACTAGCGGGGGAGACACCGGGGAGCTGTTTTTT
CASTNAGTSGGDTGELFF
>TRBV27|15|few|TRBJ2-2|-
TGTGCCAGCAGTTCCGGGACAACCTACACCGGGGAGCTGTTTTTT
CASSSGTTYTGELFF
>TRBV6-2/TRBV6-3|16|once|TRBJ1-6|TRBD1
TGTGCCAGCAGGCCATCCGGGACAGGGCGGGATTCACCCCTCCACTTT
CASRPSGTGRDSPLHF
>TRBV28|15|-|TRBJ1-1|TRBD1
TGTGCCAGCAGTTTGACAGGGGTCAGGAACACTGAAGCTTTCTTT
CASSLTGVRNTEAFF
>TRBV2|17|many|TRBJ2-1|TRBD2
TGTGCCAGCAGAGCCGGGACTAGCCCCTCATCGTCCAATGAGCAGTTCTTC
CASRAGTSPSSSNEQFF
>TRBV12-3/TRBV12-4|16|few|TRBJ2-2|-
TGTGCCAGCAGTTTTAGGGATACCCTGAACACCGGGGAGCTGTTTTTT
CASSFRDTLNTGELFF
>TRBV7-6|17|-|TRBJ1-4|TRBD1
TGTGCCAGCAGCTCAACCCTATATTTCAGGGGGCCTGAAAAACTGTTTTTT
CASSSTLYFRGPEKLFF
>TRBV5-1|14|many|TRBJ2-2|-
TGCGCCAGCAGCTTCGATTTGTCAACCGGGGAGCTGTTTTTT
CASSFDLSTGELFF
>TRBV2|14|-|TRBJ2-2|TRBD1
TGTGCCAGCAAGGGTCAGGGGGCCTCCGGGGAGCTGTTTTTT
CASKGQGASGELFF
>TRBV5-1|15|-|TRBJ1-5|-
TGCGCCAGCAGCTTGGTTGGGTCGTCGAATCAGCCCCAGCATTTT
CASSLVGSSNQPQHF
>TRBV10-3|14|few|TRBJ1-5|TRBD1
TGTGCCATCAGCCCGGGACAGGGGCATCAGCCCCAGCATTTT
CAISPGQGHQPQHF
>TRBV12-3/TRBV12-4|14|few|TRBJ2-5|-
TGTGCCAGCAGTTCTGGGGGGCGTTGGGAGACCCAGTACTTC
CASSSGGRWETQYF
>TRBV10-3|16|-|TRBJ2-2|TRBD1
TGTGCCATCAGACCCGGGACAGGGGGCTCGTACGGGGAGCTGTTTTTT
CAIRPGTGGSYGELFF
>TRBV5-1|16|-|TRBJ1-4|-
TGCGCCAGCAGCCGAACCGGGACAATGAATAATGAAAAACTGTTTTTT
CASSRTGTMNNEKLFF
>TRBV4-1|13|-|TRBJ2-3|-
TGCGCCAGCAGCCAAACACTCACAGATACGCAGTATTTT
CASSQTLTDTQYF
>TRBV5-1|16|-|TRBJ2-1|TRBD2
TGCGCCAGCAGCTTGGGGACTAGCGCCTTAAACAATGAGCAGTTCTTC
CASSLGTSALNNEQFF
>TRBV27|15|-|TRBJ2-2|-
TGTGCCAGCAGTTGGGATCAGGGGGGCACCGGGGAGCTGTTTTTT
CASSWDQGGTGELFF
>TRBV7-3|15|few|TRBJ1-1|-
TGTGCCAGCAGCTTGACCGTCGGGGGGAACACTGAAGCTTTCTTT
CASSLTVGGNTEAFF
>TRBV6-1|13|-|TRBJ2-7|-
TGTGCCAGCAGCCCGGGACACCTCTACGAGCAGTACTTC
CASSPGHLYEQYF
>TRBV28|13|-|TRBJ2-3|TRBD2
TGTGCCAGCGACGGGGGGGGTCGAGATACGCAGTATTTT
CASDGGGRDTQYF
>TRBV7-2|13|-|TRBJ2-5|-
TGTGCCAGCAGCCCCAGGGTTTTGGAGACCCAGTACTTC
CASSPRVLETQYF
>TRBV7-2|15|-|TRBJ1-2|-
TGTGCCAGCAGCTTAGAACGACAGACCAGCTATGGCTACACCTTC
CASSLERQTSYGYTF
>TRBV5-1|15|-|TRBJ2-1|TRBD1
TGCGCCAGCAGCATCCGGGACAGGGGGTTTCATGAGCAGTTCTTC
CASSIRDRGFHEQFF
>TRBV5-4|11|few|TRBJ2-5|-
TGTGCCAGCAGCCTAGGAGTGACCCAGTACTTC
CASSLGVTQYF
>TRBV5-1|16|-|TRBJ2-2|-
TGCGCCAGCAGCTTGGCCTTAAGATCTAACACCGGGGAGCTGTTTTTT
CASSLALRSNTGELFF
>TRBV6-6|12|few|TRBJ1-1|-
TGTGCCAGCAGTATCGACGTGGCTGAAGCTTTCTTT
CASSIDVAEAFF
>TRBV12-3/TRBV12-4|15|few|TRBJ1-2|-
TGTGCCAGCAGTTCCTCCCCAACGGATTCATATGGCTACACCTTC
CASSSSPTDSYGYTF
>TRBV7-9|17|-|TRBJ2-2|TRBD2
TGTGCCAGCAGCTTACCGGGGGGGAGCGGTAACACCGGGGAGCTGTTTTTT
CASSLPGGSGNTGELFF
>TRBV7-2|15|few|TRBJ2-3|TRBD2
TGTGCCAGCAGCTCACTAGCGGGGGGCTGGGATACGCAGTATTTT
CASSSLAGGWDTQYF
>TRBV6-5|13|-|TRBJ2-7|-
TGTGCCAGCAGTTCCCTCCTCTCCTACGAGCAGTACTTC
CASSSLLSYEQYF
>TRBV6-2/TRBV6-3|15|-|TRBJ2-2|TRBD2
TGTGCCAGCAGTTATGTAGCGGGGATCACCGGGGAGCTGTTTTTT
CASSYVAGITGELFF
>TRBV4-1|14|-|TRBJ2-5|TRBD2
TGCGCCAGCAGCCAAATAGCGGGGCAAGAGACCCAGTACTTC
CASSQIAGQETQYF